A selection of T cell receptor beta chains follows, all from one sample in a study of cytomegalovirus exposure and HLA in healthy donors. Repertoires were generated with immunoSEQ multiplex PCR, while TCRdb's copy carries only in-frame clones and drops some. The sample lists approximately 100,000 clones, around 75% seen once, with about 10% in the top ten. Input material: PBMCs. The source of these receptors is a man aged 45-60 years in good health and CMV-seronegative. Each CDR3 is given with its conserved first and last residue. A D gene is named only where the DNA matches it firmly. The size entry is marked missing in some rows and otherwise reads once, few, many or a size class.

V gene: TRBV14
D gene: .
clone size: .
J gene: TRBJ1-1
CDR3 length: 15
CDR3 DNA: TGTGCCAGCAGTCTCAATGGGGGGGTTACCACTGAAGCTTTCTTT
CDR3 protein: CASSLNGGVTTEAFF

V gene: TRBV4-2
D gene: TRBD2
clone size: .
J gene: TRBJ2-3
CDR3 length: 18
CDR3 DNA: TGTGCCAGCAGCCAAAGACTAGCGGGGGGCGGGGGGACAGATACGCAGTATTTT
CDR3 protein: CASSQRLAGGGGTDTQYF

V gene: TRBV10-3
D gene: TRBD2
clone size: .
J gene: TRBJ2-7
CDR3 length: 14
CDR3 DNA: TGTGCCATCAGTTCCGGGACTAGCGGCTACGAGCAGTACTTC
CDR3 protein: CAISSGTSGYEQYF

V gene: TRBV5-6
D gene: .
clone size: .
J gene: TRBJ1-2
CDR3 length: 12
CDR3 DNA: TGTGCCAGCAGCTTGGTCGGGAGCGGCTACACCTTC
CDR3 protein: CASSLVGSGYTF

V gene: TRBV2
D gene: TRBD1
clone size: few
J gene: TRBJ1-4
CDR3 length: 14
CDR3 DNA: TGTGCCAGCGTCGACAGGGAATTTAATGAAAAACTGTTTTTT
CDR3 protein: CASVDREFNEKLFF

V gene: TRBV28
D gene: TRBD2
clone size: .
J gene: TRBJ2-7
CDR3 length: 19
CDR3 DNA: TGTGCCAGCAGTTTCTACCTGGCCGGGACTAGCGGGTTGGTCTACGAGCAGTACTTC
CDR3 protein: CASSFYLAGTSGLVYEQYF

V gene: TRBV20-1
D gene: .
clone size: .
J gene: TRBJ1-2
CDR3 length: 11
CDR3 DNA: TGCAGTAACGGGAGGAGTGGTGGCTACACCTTC
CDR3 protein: CSNGRSGGYTF

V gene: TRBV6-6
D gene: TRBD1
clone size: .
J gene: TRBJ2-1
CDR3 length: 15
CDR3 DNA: TGTGCCAGCCTTCGGACAGGTGGAAGGACAAATGAGCAGTTCTTC
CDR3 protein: CASLRTGGRTNEQFF

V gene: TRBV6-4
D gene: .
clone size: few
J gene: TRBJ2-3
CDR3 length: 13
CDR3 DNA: TGTGCCAGCAGCTTAGAAGGGGGAGATACGCAGTATTTT
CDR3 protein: CASSLEGGDTQYF

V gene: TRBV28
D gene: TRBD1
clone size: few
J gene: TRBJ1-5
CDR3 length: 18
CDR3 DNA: TGTGCCAGCCTACCCAATTTAGGGGACAGGGGGCTCAATCAGCCCCAGCATTTT
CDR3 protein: CASLPNLGDRGLNQPQHF

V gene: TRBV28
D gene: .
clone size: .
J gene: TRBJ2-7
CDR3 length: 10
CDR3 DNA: TGTGCCAGCAGTTTTAACGAGCAGTACTTC
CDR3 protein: CASSFNEQYF

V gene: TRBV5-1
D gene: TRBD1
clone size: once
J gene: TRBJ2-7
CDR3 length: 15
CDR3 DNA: TGCGCCAGCAGCCAAAACTCGGACAGGTCCTACGAGCAGTACTTC
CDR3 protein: CASSQNSDRSYEQYF

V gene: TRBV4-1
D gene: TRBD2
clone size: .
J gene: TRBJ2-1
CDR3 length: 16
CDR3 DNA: TGCGCCAGCAGCCAGGCCGGGACTAGCGGTTACAATGAGCAGTTCTTC
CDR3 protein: CASSQAGTSGYNEQFF

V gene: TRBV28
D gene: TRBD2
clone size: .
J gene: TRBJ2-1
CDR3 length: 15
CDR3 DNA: TGTGCCAGCAGCCACCCCCTAGCGGAGTACAATGAGCAGTTCTTC
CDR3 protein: CASSHPLAEYNEQFF

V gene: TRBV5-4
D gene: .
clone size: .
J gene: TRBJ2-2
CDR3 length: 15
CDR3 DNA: TGTGCCAGCAGCTTGGCCAGGACGAACACCGGGGAGCTGTTTTTT
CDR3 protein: CASSLARTNTGELFF

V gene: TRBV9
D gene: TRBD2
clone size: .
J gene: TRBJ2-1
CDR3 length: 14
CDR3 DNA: TGTGCCAGCAGCGTGGGACTAGCGGGAGATGAGCAGTTCTTC
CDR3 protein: CASSVGLAGDEQFF

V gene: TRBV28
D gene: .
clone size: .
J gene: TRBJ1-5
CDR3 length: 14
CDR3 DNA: TGTGCCAGCAGTTTAAGTCAGAGCAATCAGCCCCAGCATTTT
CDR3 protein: CASSLSQSNQPQHF

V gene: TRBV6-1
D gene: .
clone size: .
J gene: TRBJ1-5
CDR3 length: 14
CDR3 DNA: TGTGCCAGCAGTGAAGCGACAGTTCTCCAGCCCCAGCATTTT
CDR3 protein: CASSEATVLQPQHF

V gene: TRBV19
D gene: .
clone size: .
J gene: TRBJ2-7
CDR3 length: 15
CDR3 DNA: TGTGCCAGTAGTCGAGGCGGCACCCTCGGAGGGGAGCAGTACTTC
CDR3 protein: CASSRGGTLGGEQYF

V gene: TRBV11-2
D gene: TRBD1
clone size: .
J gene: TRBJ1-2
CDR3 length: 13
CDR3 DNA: TGTGCCAGCAGCATAGACAGGGGGTATGGCTACACCTTC
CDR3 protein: CASSIDRGYGYTF

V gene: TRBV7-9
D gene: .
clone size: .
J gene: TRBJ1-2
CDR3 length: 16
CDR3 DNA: TGTGCCAGCAGCTTAGCGTTGAATGGAGGGATGGATGGCTACACCTTC
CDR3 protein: CASSLALNGGMDGYTF

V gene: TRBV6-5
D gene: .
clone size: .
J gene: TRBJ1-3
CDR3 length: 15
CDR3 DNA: TGTGCCAGCACCAGGGATGCAGGGGCCGGAAACACCATATATTTT
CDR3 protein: CASTRDAGAGNTIYF

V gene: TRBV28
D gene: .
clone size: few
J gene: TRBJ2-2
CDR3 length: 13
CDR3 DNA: TGTGCACAGGGCGACCCGAACACCGGGGAGCTGTTTTTT
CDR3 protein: CAQGDPNTGELFF

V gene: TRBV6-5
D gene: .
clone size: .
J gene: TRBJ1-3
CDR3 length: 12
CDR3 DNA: TGCGCCAGCAGCCACTCTGGAAACACCATATATTTT
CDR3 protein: CASSHSGNTIYF

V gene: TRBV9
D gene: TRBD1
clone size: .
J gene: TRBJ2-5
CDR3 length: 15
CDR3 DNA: TGTGCCAGCAGCGCCGGACAGGGGGGACGGGAGACCCAGTACTTC
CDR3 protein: CASSAGQGGRETQYF

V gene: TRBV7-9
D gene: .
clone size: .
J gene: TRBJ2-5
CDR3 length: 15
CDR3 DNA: TGTTCCAGCAGCGCCGGACTGGGGGGACCAGAGACCCAGTACTTC
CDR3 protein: CSSSAGLGGPETQYF

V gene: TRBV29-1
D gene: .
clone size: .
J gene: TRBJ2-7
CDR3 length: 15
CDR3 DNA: TGCAGCGTGAGGGTTGGCGGAGTCGGGTCCTACGAGCAGTACTTC
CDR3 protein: CSVRVGGVGSYEQYF

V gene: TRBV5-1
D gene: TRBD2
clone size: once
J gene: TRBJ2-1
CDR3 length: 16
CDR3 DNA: TGCGCCAGCAGCGTACTTCCGGGACTAGCGGGAGAGGGTAGGTTCTTC
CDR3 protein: CASSVLPGLAGEGRFF

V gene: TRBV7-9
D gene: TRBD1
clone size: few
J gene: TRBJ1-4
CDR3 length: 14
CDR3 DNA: TGTGCCAGCGGGACCAGGGGGCGTAATGAAAAACTGTTTTTT
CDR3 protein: CASGTRGRNEKLFF

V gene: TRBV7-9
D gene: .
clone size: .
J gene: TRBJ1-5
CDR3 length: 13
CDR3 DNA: TGTGCCAGCAGCTTCTACGAAGCTCAGCCCCAGCATTTT
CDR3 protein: CASSFYEAQPQHF

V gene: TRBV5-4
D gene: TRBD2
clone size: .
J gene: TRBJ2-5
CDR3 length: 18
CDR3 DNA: TGTGCCAGCAGCTGGGGGGGGACTAGCGGGGGAAGGGAAGAGACCCAGTACTTC
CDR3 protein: CASSWGGTSGGREETQYF

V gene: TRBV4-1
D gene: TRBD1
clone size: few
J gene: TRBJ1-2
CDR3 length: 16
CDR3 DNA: TGCGCCAGCAGTCTAAGCATGGGACAGGGAGGGTATGGCTACACCTTC
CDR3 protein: CASSLSMGQGGYGYTF

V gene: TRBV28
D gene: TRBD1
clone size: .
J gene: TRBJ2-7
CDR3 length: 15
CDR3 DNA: TGTGCCAGCATCACCTCCGGACAGGAAAGCCACGAGCAGTACTTC
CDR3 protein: CASITSGQESHEQYF

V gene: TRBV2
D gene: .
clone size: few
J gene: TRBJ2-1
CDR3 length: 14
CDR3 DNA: TGTGCCAGCAGAGCCAGCGGAGACTACAATGAGCAGTTCTTC
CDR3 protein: CASRASGDYNEQFF

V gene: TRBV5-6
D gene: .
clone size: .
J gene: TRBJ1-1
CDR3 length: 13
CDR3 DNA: TGTGCCAGCAGCCCTGACATCTACACTGAAGCTTTCTTT
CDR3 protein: CASSPDIYTEAFF

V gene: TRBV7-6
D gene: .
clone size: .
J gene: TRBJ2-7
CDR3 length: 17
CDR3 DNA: TGTGCCAGCAGCCCCTCCCATGGGGGCCCTGGAGACTACGAGCAGTACTTC
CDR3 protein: CASSPSHGGPGDYEQYF

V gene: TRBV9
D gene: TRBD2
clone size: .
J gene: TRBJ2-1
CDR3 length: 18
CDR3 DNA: TGTGCCAGCAGCCAGACTAAGACTAGCGGGAGGGAGTACAATGAGCAGTTCTTC
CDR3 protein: CASSQTKTSGREYNEQFF

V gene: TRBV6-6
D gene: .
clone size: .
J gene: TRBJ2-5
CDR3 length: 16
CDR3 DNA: TGTGCCAGCAGGGAGGGGATGGGTGGGGGGAGAGAGACCCAGTACTTC
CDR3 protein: CASREGMGGGRETQYF

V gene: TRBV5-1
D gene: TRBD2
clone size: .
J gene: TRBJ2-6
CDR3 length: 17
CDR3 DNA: TGCGCCAGCAGCCTTAGCGGGGGGGCTTCTGGGGCCAACGTCCTGACTTTC
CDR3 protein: CASSLSGGASGANVLTF

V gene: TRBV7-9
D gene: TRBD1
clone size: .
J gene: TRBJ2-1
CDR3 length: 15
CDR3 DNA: TGTGCCAGCAGCTTTGTGGGGACAGGGTCGGGTGAGCAGTTCTTC
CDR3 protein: CASSFVGTGSGEQFF

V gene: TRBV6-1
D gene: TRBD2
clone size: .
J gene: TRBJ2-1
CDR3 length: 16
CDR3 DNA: TGTGCCAGCAGTGAAGTAAGCGGGGGGGCTTCTCATGAGCAGTTCTTC
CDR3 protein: CASSEVSGGASHEQFF

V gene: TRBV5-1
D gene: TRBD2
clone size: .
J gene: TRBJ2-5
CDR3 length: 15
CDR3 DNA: TGCGCCAGCAGCCTTCGACTAGCAGGGCAAGAGACCCAGTACTTC
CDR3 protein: CASSLRLAGQETQYF

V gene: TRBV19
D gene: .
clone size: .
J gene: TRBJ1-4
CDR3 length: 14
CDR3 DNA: TGTGCCAGTCAGATGCCAGGCTACGTCGAAAAACTGTTTTTT
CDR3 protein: CASQMPGYVEKLFF

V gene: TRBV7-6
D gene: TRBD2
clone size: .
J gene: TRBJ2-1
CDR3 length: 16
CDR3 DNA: TGTGCCAGCAGCCCACCCACTAGCGGGGGATACAATGAGCAGTTCTTC
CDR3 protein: CASSPPTSGGYNEQFF

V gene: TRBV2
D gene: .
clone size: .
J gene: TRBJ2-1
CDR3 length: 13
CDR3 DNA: TGTGCCAGCAGTGTCACGGACTTTTACGAGCAGTTCTTC
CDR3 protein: CASSVTDFYEQFF

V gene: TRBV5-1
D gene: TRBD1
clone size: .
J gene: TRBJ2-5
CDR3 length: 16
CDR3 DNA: TGCGCCAGCACCACGGATGGGACAGGGGGAAAAGAGACCCAGTACTTC
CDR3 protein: CASTTDGTGGKETQYF